This passage covers 13 T cell receptor beta chains from one sample sequenced in a study of CD8 T cells in ankylosing spondylitis. Study results and caveats: Several highly homologous variants made up a TCR beta motif that seemed to typify ankylosing spondylitis blood.

Their antigens are not known. One entry per CDR3 protein, called by TCRdb with MiXCR from the 5' RACE reads. The data hold 650,000 to 800,000 distinct CDR3 sequences, with 19% observed a single time. Sample: blood, either unsorted or a sorted T cell fraction (not recorded which). These receptors all stem from a male donor with ankylosing spondylitis.

The gene calls are TRBV20-1 and TRBJ2-1; 8 bases line up with TRBD2. There are 15 residues in the CDR3. Trimming removed 5 bases from V and 8 bases from J; junction bases left unmatched: 14. Germline V gene data show CDR1 as DFQATT and CDR2 as SNEGSKA (reference sequence). CDR3 residues: CSALTLTSVADEQFF. CDR3 nucleotide sequence: TGCAGTGCTCTCACATTGACTAGCGTTGCGGATGAGCAGTTCTTC.

This clonotype was detected a few times. The chain recombines TRBV27 with TRBJ1-5; 7 bases align to TRBD1. V was pared by 4 bases and J by 6 bases, with 9 bases of the junction left unmatched. The CDR3 contains 15 residues. Germline-derived CDR1 and CDR2 are MNHEY and SMNVEV (reference sequence). The CDR3 sequence is CASSSRQGSSQPQHF. For the CDR3, the DNA is TGTGCCAGCAGTTCCCGACAGGGCAGTAGTCAGCCCCAGCATTTT.

This clonotype was seen a handful of times. This sequence joins TRBV29-1 and TRBJ1-1; D call uncertain. Trimming left V 4 bases short and J 11 bases short, with 14 bases between. Germline loops: CDR1 SQVTM, CDR2 ANQGSEA. This CDR3 is 11 amino acids long. CDR3 sequence (DNA): TGCAGCGTTGGGCCAGCCGGGTTGGCTTTCTTT. This encodes CSVGPAGLAFF.

This clonotype was detected a few times. This rearrangement joins TRBV5-1 to TRBJ2-5; possible D gene TRBD2, 6 bases. The germline V gene has CDR1 SGHRS and CDR2 YFSETQ. The V end lost 3 bases, the J end lost 2 bases, and 8 bases lay between the germline ends. The CDR3 is 13 amino acids. CDR3 protein: CASSWREQETQYF. CDR3 coding DNA: TGCGCCAGCAGCTGGAGGGAGCAAGAGACCCAGTACTTC.

The CDR3 region is CSVEDIISGQVEAFF. For the CDR3, the DNA is TGCAGCGTTGAAGACATAATATCCGGACAGGTTGAAGCTTTCTTT. The chain carries TRBV29-1 and TRBJ1-1, with TRBD1 matching 7 bases. The CDR3 spans 15 residues. Germline V CDR1 and CDR2: SQVTM, ANQGSEA. J was trimmed by 7 bases and V by 0 bases; bases with no gene match: 11.

This clonotype came up a few times. The chain is built from TRBV7-6 and TRBJ2-3, with D uncertain. Germline CDR1 reads SGHVS; CDR2 reads FNYEAQ. The CDR3 is 15 amino acids. Trimming removed 5 bases at V and 2 bases at J, with 14 bases between. CDR3 amino acids: CASSPVGLATDTQYF. The DNA of the CDR3 is TGTGCCAGCAGCCCCGTCGGCCTTGCCACAGATACGCAGTATTTT.

This clonotype was seen only a few times. This chain joins TRBV5-1 and TRBJ2-7; 7 bases match TRBD2. This CDR3 spans 14 amino acids. Looked up from germline, CDR1 is SGHRS and CDR2 is YFSETQ. With V trimmed by 5 bases and J by 0 bases, 5 bases remained unmatched. In nucleotides, the CDR3 is TGCGCCAGCAGAGTGGGGGGGAGCTCCTACGAGCAGTACTTC. It is translated as CASRVGGSSYEQYF.

J is TRBJ2-2 and V is TRBV7-9; D could derive from TRBD1 or TRBD2 (5 bases each). V lost 2 bases and J 4 bases, leaving 8 bases between the germline ends. There are 14 residues in the CDR3. CDR1 is SEHNR, CDR2 FQNEAQ, per germline (reference sequence). CDR3 coding DNA: TGTGCCAGCAGCTTATGGGACCGCACCGGGGAGCTGTTTTTT. Protein sequence: CASSLWDRTGELFF.

This clonotype was counted between two and nine times. The CDR3 sequence is CASRDRSKTYTEAFF. The CDR3 region has the DNA TGTGCCAGCCGGGACAGAAGCAAGACCTACACTGAAGCTTTCTTT. The gene calls are TRBV2 and TRBJ1-1; 7 positions agree with TRBD1. The CDR3 spans 15 residues. The V segment lost 8 bases and the J segment 3 bases; nucleotides outside the gene matches: 12. CDR1 and CDR2 from the germline V gene are SNHLY and FYNNEI.

V is TRBV5-5 and J is TRBJ2-7, with no clear D. The germline CDR1 and CDR2 sequences are SGHKS and YYEKEE (reference sequence). CDR3 length equals 13 residues. The V end was cut by 3 bases, the J end by 3 bases, with 10 bases between. CDR3 in amino acids: CASSSLGYYEQYF. CDR3 DNA: TGTGCCAGCAGCTCCCTAGGTTACTACGAGCAGTACTTC.

The chain combines TRBV7-6 with TRBJ2-5; 7 nucleotides line up with TRBD2. CDR3 length equals 14 residues. Germline CDR1 is SGHVS and CDR2 is FNYEAQ. V trimming: 4 bases; J trimming: 4 bases; junction bases outside the gene matches: 6. The CDR3 nucleotides read TGTGCCAGCAGCTCCACTAGCGATGGAGAGACCCAGTACTTC. This sequence encodes CASSSTSDGETQYF.

A few counts support this clonotype. The V and J genes are TRBV12-3 or TRBV12-4 and TRBJ1-1; D gene uncertain. CDR3 length equals 13 residues. Trimming cost V 6 bases and J 6 bases, with 14 bases left between them. The CDR3 nucleotides read TGTGCCAGCAGCATAGGGAGTTTGTCTGAAGCTTTCTTT. Translating gives CASSIGSLSEAFF.

The rearrangement joins TRBV4-3 to TRBJ2-1, with D possibly matching TRBD1 (7 bases). Germline CDR1 and CDR2: LGHNA and YSLEER. The CDR3 runs 18 residues. V was trimmed by 4 bases and J by 0 bases, leaving 19 bases between them. CDR3 amino acids: CASSPTRGTESSYNEQFF. CDR3 DNA: TGCGCCAGCAGCCCCACACGCGGGACAGAGAGCTCCTACAATGAGCAGTTCTTC.